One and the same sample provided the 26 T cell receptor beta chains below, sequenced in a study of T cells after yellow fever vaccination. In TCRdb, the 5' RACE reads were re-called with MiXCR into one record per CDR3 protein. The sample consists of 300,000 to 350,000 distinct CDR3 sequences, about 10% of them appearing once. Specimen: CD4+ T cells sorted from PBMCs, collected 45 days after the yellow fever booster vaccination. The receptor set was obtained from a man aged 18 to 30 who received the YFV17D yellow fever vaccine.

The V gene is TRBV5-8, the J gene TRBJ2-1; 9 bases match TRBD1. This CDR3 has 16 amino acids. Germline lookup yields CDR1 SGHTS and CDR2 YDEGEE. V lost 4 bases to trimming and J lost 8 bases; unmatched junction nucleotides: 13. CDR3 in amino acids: CASSMLQGAFRHEQFF. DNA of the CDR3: TGTGCCAGCAGCATGTTACAGGGGGCGTTCAGGCATGAGCAGTTCTTC.

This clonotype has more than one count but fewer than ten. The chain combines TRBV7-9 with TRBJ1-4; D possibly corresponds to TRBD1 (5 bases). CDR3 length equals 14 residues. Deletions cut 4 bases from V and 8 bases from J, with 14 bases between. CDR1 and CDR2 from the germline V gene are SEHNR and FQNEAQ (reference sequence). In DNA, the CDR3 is TGTGCCAGCAGCTGGGGCCGCCTTACCGAAAAACTGTTTTTT. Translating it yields CASSWGRLTEKLFF.

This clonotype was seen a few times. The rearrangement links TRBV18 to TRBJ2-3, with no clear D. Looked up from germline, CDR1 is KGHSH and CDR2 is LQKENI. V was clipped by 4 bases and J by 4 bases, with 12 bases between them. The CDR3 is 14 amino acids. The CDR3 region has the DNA TGTGCCAGCTCACAAGTCTCGGGCGCAGATACGCAGTATTTT. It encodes CASSQVSGADTQYF.

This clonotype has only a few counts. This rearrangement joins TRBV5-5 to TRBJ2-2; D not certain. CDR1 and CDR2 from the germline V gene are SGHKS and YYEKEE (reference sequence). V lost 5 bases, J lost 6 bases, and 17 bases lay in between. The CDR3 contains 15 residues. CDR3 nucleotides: TGTGCCAGCAGGCGGCGGCCTCCGGACGCCGGGGAGCTGTTTTTT. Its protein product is CASRRRPPDAGELFF.

CDR3 amino acids: CASSGGQGTSNSPLHF. The CDR3 coding sequence is TGTGCCAGCAGTGGGGGACAGGGTACGAGTAATTCACCCCTCCACTTT. The chain carries TRBV12-3 or TRBV12-4 and TRBJ1-6, with 9 bases that match TRBD1. The length of the CDR3 is 16 residues. The junction had 8 bases not matched to a gene; V was cut back by 5 bases and J by 6 bases.

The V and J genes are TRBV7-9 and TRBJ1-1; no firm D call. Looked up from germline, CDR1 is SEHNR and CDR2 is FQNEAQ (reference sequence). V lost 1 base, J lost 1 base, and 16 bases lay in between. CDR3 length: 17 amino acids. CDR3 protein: CASSLGAGGLWNTEAFF. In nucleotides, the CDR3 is TGTGCCAGCAGCTTAGGAGCAGGCGGCCTTTGGAACACTGAAGCTTTCTTT.

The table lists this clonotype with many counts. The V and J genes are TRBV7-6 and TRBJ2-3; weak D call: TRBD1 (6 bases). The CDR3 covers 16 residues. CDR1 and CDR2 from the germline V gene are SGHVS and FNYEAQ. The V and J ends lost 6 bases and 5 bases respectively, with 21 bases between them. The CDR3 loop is CASSPLAGAGGDTQYF. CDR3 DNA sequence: TGTGCCAGCAGTCCCCTGGCAGGGGCTGGGGGAGATACGCAGTATTTT.

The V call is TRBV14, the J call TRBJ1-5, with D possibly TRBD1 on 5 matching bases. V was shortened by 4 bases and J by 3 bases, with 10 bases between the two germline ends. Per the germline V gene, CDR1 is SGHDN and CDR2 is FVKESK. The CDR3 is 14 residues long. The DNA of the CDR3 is TGTGCCAGCAGCCCGGGAGGGACCAATCAGCCCCAGCATTTT. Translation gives CASSPGGTNQPQHF.

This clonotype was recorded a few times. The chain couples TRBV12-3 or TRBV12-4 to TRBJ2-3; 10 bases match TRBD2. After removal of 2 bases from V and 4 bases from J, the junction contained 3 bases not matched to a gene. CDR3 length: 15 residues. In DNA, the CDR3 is TGTGCCAGCAGTTTACTAGCGGGGGTGGCAGATACGCAGTATTTT. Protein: CASSLLAGVADTQYF.

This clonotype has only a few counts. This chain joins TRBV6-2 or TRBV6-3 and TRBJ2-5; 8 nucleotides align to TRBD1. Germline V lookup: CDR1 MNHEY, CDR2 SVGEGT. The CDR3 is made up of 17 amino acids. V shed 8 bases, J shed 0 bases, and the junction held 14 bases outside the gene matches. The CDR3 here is CASRRGIQGEYQETQYF. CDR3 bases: TGTGCCAGCCGAAGGGGCATACAGGGGGAGTACCAAGAGACCCAGTACTTC.

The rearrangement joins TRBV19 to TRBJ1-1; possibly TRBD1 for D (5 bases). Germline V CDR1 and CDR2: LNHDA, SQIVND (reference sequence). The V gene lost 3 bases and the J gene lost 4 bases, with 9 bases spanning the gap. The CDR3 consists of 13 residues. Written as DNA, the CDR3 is TGTGCCAGTAGTATGGTCGGGGGCACTGAAGCTTTCTTT. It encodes CASSMVGGTEAFF.

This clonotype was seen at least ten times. The CDR3: CASSQTGRTGELFF. Here the CDR3 DNA reads TGTGCCAGCAGCCAGACAGGGCGGACCGGGGAGCTGTTTTTT. The chain couples TRBV7-9 to TRBJ2-2; 7 bases are a match to TRBD1. The CDR3 covers 14 residues. Trimming removed 5 bases from V and 5 bases from J; junction bases left unmatched: 5. Germline lookup yields CDR1 SEHNR and CDR2 FQNEAQ (reference sequence).

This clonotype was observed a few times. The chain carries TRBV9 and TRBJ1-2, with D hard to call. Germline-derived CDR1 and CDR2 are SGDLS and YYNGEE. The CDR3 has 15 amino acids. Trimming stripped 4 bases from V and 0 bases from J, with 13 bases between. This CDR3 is CASSPLRNSNYGYTF. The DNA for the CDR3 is TGTGCCAGCAGCCCCCTGAGGAATTCTAACTATGGCTACACCTTC.

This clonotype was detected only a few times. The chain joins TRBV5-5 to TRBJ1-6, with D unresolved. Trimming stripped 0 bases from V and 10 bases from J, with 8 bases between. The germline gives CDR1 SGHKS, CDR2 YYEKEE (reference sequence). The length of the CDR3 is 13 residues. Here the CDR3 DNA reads TGTGCCAGCAGCTTGGGTGGTTTATCACCCCTCCACTTT. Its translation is CASSLGGLSPLHF.

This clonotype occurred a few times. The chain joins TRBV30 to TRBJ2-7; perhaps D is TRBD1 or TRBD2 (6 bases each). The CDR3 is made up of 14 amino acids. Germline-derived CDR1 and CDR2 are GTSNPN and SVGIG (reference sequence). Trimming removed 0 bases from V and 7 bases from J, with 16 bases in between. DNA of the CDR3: TGTGCCTGGAGTGTGGGGGGCGGAAGTGAAGAGCAGTACTTC. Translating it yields CAWSVGGGSEEQYF.

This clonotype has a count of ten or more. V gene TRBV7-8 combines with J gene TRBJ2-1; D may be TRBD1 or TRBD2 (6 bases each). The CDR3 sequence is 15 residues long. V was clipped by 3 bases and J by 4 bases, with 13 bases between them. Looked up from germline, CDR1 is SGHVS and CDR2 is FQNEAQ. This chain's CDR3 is CASSFGRGGYNEQFF. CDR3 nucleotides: TGTGCCAGCAGCTTCGGAAGAGGGGGGTACAATGAGCAGTTCTTC.

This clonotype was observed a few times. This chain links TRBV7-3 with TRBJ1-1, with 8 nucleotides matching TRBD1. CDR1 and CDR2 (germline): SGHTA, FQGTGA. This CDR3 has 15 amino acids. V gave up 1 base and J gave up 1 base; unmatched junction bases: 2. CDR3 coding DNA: TGTGCCAGCAGCTTAAGCGGGACAGGGAACACTGAAGCTTTCTTT. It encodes CASSLSGTGNTEAFF. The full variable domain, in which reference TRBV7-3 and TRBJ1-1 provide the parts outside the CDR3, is GAGVSQTPSNKVTEKGKYVELRCDPISGHTALYWYRQSLGQGPEFLIYFQGTGAADDSGLPNDRFFAVRPEGSVSTLKIQRTERGDSAVYLCASSLSGTGNTEAFFGQGTRLTVV.

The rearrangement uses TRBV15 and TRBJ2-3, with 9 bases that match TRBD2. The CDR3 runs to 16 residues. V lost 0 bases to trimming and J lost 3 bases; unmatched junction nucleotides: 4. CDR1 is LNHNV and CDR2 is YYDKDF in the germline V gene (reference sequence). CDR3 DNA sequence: TGTGCCACCAGCAGAGATGGCAGCGGGGGGACAGATACGCAGTATTTT. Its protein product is CATSRDGSGGTDTQYF.

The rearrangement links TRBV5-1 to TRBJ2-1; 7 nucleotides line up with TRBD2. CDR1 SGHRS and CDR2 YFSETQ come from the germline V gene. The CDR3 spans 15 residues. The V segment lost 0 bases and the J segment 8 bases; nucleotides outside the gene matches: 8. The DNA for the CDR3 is TGCGCCAGCAGCTTGGGGACTAGAAGATTTGATGAGCAGTTCTTC. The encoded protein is CASSLGTRRFDEQFF.

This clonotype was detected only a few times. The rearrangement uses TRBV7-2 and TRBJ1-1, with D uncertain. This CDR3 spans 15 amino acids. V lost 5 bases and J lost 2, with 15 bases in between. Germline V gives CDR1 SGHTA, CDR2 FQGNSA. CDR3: CASSAGVQTNTEAFF. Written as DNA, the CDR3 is TGTGCCAGCAGCGCCGGAGTACAGACTAACACTGAAGCTTTCTTT. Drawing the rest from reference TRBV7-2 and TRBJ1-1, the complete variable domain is GAGVSQSPSNKVTEKGKDVELRCDPISGHTALYWYRQSLGQGLEFLIYFQGNSAPDKSGLPSDRFSAERTGGSVSTLTIQRTQQEDSAVYLCASSAGVQTNTEAFFGQGTRLTVV.

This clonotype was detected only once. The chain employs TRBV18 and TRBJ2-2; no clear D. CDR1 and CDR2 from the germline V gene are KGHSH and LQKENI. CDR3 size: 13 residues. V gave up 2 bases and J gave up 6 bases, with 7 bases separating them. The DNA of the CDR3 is TGTGCCAGCTCACCAAATTCAGCCGGGGAGCTGTTTTTT. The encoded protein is CASSPNSAGELFF.

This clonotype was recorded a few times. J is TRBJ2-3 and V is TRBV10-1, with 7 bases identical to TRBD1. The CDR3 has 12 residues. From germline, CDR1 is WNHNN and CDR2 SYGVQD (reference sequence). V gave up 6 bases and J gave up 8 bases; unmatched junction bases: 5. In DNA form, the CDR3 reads TGCGCCAGCAGCGACAGGGTGGGTACGCAGTATTTT. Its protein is CASSDRVGTQYF.

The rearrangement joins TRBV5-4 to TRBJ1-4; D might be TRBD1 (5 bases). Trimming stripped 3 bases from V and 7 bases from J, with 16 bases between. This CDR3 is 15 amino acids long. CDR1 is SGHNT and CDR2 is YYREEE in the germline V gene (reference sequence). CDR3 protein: CASSSQGGASEKLFF. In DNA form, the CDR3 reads TGTGCCAGCAGCTCCCAGGGAGGGGCGAGTGAAAAACTGTTTTTT.

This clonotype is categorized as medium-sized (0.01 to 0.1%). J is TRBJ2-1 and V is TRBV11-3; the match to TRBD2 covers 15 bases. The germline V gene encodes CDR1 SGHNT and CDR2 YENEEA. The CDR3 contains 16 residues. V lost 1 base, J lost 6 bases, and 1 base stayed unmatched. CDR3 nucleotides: TGTGCCAGCAGCTTAGGGACTAGCGGGGGGGCCAATGAGCAGTTCTTC. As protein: CASSLGTSGGANEQFF.

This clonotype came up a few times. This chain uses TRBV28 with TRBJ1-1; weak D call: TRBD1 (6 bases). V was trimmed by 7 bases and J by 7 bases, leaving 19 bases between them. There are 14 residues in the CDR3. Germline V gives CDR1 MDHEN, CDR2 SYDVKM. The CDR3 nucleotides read TGTGCCAGCACTCCTGGGGGGCGACCCCTTGAAGCTTTCTTT. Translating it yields CASTPGGRPLEAFF.

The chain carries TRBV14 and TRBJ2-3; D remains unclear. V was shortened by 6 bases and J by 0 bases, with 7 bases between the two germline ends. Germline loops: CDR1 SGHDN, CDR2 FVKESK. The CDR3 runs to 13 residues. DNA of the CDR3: TGTGCCAGCAGGTTATCTAGCACAGATACGCAGTATTTT. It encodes CASRLSSTDTQYF.